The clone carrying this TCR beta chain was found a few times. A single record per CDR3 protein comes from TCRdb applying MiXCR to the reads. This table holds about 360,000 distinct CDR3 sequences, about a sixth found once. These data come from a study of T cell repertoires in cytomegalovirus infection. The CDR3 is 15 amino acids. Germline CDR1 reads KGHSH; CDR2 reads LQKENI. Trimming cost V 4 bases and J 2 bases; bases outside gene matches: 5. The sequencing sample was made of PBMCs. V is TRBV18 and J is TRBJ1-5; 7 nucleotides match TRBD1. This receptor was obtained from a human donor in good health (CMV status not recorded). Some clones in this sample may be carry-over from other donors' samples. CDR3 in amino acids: CASSLGTDRNQPQHF. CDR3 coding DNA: TGTGCCAGCTCACTAGGGACAGACCGCAATCAGCCCCAGCATTTT.